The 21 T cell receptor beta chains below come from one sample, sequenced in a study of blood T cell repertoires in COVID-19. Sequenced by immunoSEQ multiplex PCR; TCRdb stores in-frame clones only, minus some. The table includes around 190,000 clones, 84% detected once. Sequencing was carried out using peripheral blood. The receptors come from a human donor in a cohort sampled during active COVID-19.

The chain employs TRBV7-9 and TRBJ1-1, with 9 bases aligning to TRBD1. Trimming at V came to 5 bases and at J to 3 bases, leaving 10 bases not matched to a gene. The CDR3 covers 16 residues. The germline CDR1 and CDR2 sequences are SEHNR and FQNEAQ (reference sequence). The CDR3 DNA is TGTGCCAGCAGCCACCAGGACAGGGGACGGTACACTGAAGCTTTCTTT. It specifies CASSHQDRGRYTEAFF.

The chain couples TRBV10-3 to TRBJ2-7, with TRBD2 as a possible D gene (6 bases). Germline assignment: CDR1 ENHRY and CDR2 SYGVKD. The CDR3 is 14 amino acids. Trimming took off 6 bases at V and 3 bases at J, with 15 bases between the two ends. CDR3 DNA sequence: TGTGCCATCAGAAAGACTAGTCTGGACTACGAGCAGTACTTC. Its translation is CAIRKTSLDYEQYF.

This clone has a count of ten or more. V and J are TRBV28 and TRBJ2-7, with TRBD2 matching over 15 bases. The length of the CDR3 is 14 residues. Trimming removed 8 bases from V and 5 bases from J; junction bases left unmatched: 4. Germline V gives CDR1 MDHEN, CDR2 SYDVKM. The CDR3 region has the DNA TGTGCCAGCGGGACTAGCGGGAGGAGACACGAGCAGTACTTC. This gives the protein CASGTSGRRHEQYF.

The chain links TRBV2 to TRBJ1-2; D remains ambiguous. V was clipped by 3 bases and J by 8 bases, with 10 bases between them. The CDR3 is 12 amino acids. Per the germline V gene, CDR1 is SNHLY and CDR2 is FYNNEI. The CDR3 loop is CASSDPPGGYTF. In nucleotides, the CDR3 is TGTGCCAGCAGTGACCCCCCGGGAGGCTACACCTTC.

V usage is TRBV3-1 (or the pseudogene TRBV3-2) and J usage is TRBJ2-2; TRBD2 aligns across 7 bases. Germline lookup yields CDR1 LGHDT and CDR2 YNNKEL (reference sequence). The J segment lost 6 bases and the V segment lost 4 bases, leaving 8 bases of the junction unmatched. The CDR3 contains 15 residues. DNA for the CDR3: TGTGCCAGCAGCCCCCGGGACTACTTTCCCGGGGAGCTGTTTTTT. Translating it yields CASSPRDYFPGELFF.

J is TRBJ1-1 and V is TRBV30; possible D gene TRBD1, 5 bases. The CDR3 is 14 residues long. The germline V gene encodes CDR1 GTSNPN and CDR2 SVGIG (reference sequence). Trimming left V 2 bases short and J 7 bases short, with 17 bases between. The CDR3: CAWSPITQGGEAFF. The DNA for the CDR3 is TGTGCCTGGAGTCCAATAACCCAGGGTGGTGAAGCTTTCTTT.

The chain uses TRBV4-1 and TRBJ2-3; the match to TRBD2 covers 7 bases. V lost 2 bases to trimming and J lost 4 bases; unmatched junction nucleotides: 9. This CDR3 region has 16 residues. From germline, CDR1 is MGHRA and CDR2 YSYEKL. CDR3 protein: CASSQSRTSLPDTQYF. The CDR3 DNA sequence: TGCGCCAGCAGCCAATCGCGGACTAGTCTCCCAGATACGCAGTATTTT.

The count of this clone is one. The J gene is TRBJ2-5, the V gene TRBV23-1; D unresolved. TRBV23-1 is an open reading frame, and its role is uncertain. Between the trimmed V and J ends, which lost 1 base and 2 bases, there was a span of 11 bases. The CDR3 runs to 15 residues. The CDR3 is CASSQLRRSQETQYF. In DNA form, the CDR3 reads TGCGCCAGCAGTCAATTAAGGAGATCACAAGAGACCCAGTACTTC.

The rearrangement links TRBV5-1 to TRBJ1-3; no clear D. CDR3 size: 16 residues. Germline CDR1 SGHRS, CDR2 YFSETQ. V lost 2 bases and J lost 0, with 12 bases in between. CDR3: CASSLAGWDSGNTIYF. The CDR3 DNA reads TGCGCCAGCAGCTTAGCGGGGTGGGACTCTGGAAACACCATATATTTT.

This chain's CDR3 is CASSFPDRVGRETQYF. For the CDR3, the DNA is TGCGCCAGCAGCTTCCCGGACAGGGTGGGAAGGGAGACCCAGTACTTC. The chain joins TRBV5-1 to TRBJ2-5; TRBD1 agrees at 8 bases. The V gene end was trimmed by 2 bases and the J gene end by 5 bases; junction bases not matched to a gene: 11. Germline V gene data show CDR1 as SGHRS and CDR2 as YFSETQ. The CDR3 consists of 16 residues. The complete variable domain, with remaining parts taken from reference TRBV5-1 and TRBJ2-5, reads KAGVTQTPRYLIKTRGQQVTLSCSPISGHRSVSWYQQTPGQGLQFLFEYFSETQRNKGNFPGRFSGRQFSNSRSEMNVSTLELGDSALYLCASSFPDRVGRETQYFGPGTRLLVL.

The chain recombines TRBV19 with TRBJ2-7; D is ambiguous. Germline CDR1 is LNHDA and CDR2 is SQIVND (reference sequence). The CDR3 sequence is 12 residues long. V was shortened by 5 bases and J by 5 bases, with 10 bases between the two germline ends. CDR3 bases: TGTGCCAGTAGTGCCGGTGTAGACGAGCAGTACTTC. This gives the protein CASSAGVDEQYF.

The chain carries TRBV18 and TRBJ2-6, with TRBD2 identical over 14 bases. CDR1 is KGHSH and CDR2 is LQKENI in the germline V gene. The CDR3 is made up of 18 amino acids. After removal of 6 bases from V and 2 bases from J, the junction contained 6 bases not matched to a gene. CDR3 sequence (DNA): TGTGCCAGCTCTCTCCCGGGACTAGCGGGAGCTGGGGCCAACGTCCTGACTTTC. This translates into CASSLPGLAGAGANVLTF.

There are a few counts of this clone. The CDR3 sequence: CASRMARGTGELFF. The CDR3 DNA sequence: TGTGCCAGTCGGATGGCCCGGGGCACCGGGGAGCTGTTTTTT. The J gene is TRBJ2-2, the V gene TRBV11-1, with D possibly being TRBD2 (5 bases). The CDR3 is 14 residues long. Germline CDR1 is SGHAT and CDR2 is FQDESV (reference sequence). Trimming took 9 bases from V and 4 from J, leaving 15 bases between them.

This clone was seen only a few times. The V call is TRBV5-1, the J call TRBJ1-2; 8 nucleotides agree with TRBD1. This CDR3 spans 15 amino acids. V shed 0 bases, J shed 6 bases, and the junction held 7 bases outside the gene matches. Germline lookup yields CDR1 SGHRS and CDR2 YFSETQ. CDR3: CASSLEGQVTDGYTF. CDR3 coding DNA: TGCGCCAGCAGCTTGGAGGGACAGGTGACGGATGGCTACACCTTC.

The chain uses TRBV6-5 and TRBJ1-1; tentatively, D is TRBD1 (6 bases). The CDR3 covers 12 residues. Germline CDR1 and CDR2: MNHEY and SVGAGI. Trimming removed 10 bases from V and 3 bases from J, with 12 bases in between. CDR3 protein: CAISRGYTEAFF. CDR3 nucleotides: TGTGCCATTTCCAGGGGCTACACTGAAGCTTTCTTT.

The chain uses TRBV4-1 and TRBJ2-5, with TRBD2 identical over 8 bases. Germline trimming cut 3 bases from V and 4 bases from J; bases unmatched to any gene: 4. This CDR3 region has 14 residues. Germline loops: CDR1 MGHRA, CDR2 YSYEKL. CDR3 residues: CASSHSGSGETQYF. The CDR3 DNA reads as TGCGCCAGCAGCCACAGCGGGAGTGGAGAGACCCAGTACTTC.

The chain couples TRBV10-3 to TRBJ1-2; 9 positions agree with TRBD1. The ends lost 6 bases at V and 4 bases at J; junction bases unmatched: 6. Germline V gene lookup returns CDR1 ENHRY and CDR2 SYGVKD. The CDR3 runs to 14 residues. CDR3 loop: CAIRQQGAVYGYTF. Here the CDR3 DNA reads TGTGCCATCAGGCAACAGGGGGCCGTCTATGGCTACACCTTC.

The CDR3 nucleotides read TGTGCCACGAAAGCCTATCCGGGACAGGGTAATGGGTCACCCCTCCACTTT. Translation: CATKAYPGQGNGSPLHF. The J gene is TRBJ1-6, the V gene TRBV10-3, with 9 bases aligning to TRBD1. The germline gives CDR1 ENHRY, CDR2 SYGVKD. After removal of 10 bases from V and 10 bases from J, the junction contained 20 bases not matched to a gene. CDR3 length equals 17 residues.

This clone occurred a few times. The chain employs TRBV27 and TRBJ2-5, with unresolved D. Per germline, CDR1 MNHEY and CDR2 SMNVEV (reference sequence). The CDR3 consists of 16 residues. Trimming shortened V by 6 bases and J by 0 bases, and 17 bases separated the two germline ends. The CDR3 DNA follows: TGTGCCAGCAGGCCTACCTCGGCAGCGTACCAAGAGACCCAGTACTTC. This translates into CASRPTSAAYQETQYF.

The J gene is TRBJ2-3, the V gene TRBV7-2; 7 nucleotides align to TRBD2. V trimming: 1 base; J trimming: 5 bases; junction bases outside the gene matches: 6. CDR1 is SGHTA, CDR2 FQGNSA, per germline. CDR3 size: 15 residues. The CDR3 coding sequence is TGTGCCAGCAGCTTAGTGGGCGGGAGCGTAGATACGCAGTATTTT. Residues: CASSLVGGSVDTQYF.

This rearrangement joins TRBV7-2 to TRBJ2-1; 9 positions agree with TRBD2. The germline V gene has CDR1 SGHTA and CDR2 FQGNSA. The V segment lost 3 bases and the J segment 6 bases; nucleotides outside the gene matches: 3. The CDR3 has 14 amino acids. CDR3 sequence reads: CASSFPSGVNEQFF. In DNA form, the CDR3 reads TGTGCCAGCAGCTTCCCTAGCGGGGTCAATGAGCAGTTCTTC.